This T cell receptor beta chain was captured by sequencing in a study of cytomegalovirus exposure and HLA in healthy donors. The CDR3 is made up of 18 amino acids. The germline gives CDR1 SEHNR, CDR2 FQNEAQ (reference sequence). Trimming removed 5 bases from V and 0 bases from J; junction bases left unmatched: 7. The repertoire was sequenced with immunoSEQ multiplex PCR; TCRdb's copy has only in-frame clones and lacks some. The data show about 180,000 clones, about 85% seen once. The V gene is TRBV7-9, the J gene TRBJ2-7, with 16 positions matching TRBD2. The sample was PBMCs. This clonotype originated in a man younger than 35 in good health and CMV-seropositive. The chain's CDR3 is CASSPGLAGGKSSYEQYF. CDR3 bases: TGTGCCAGCAGCCCGGGACTAGCGGGGGGGAAGAGCTCCTACGAGCAGTACTTC.